This T cell receptor (beta chain) was retrieved from a study of cytomegalovirus exposure and HLA in healthy donors. Study as a whole: There were approximately 400 genotyped donors. Of these, 75% to 90% fell in the genetic ancestry cluster associated with self-reported Caucasian donors. Study findings and constraints: It is likely that the observed cluster of highly shared sequence variants was a sequencing artifact. Most TCR beta V segments were productive about 90% or about 30% of the time in an earlier analysis.

The primer mix had 60 Vbeta and 13 Jbeta primers. Produced via immunoSEQ multiplex PCR; TCRdb's table is partial and in-frame only. This repertoire shows about 180,000 clones, 70% to 85% found once; its top ten account for approximately 1.5%. This clone appeared a single time. Its antigen is unknown. While unrecorded immune exposures were likely, the donors were nominally healthy when sampled. The clonotype originates from a man younger than 35 in good health and CMV-seronegative. The specimen sequenced was PBMCs.

The CDR3 sequence: CASSGGRAIYEQYF. The CDR3 DNA reads as TGTGCCAGCAGTGGGGGGAGGGCTATTTACGAGCAGTACTTC. V and J are TRBV27 and TRBJ2-7; 7 nucleotides agree with TRBD2. Germline assignment: CDR1 MNHEY and CDR2 SMNVEV (reference sequence). This CDR3 is 14 amino acids long. Trimming cost V 5 bases and J 4 bases; bases outside gene matches: 8.